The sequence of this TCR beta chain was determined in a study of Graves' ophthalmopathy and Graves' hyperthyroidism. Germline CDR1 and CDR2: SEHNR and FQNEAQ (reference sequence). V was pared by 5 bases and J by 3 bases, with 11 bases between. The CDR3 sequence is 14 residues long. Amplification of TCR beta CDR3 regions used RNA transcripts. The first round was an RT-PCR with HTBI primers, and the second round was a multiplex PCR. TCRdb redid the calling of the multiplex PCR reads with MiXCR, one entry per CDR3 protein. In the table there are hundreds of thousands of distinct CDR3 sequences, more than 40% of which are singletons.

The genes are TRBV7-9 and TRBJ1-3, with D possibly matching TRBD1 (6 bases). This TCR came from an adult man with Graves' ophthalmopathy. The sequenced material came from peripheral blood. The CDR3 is CASSVQGLGNTIYF. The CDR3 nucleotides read TGTGCCAGCAGCGTACAGGGACTTGGAAACACCATATATTTT.